The present entry profiles one T cell receptor (beta chain) with its context. Its specificity is unknown. The sample belongs to a study of early T cells in non-severe SARS-CoV-2 infection. About the research overall: Unpaired chains resulted from sequencing bulk RNA of unsorted whole blood. General observations from the study: CD4 and private specificities were missed by VDJdb matching, which favored anti-spike CD8 responses.

Molecules of cDNA were individually given unique molecular identifiers that were attached to them. TCRdb ran MiXCR on the 5' RACE reads and lists one entry per CDR3 protein. The sample records 75,000 to 90,000 distinct CDR3 sequences, 9.5% to 15% being singletons. V lost 5 bases, J lost 0 bases, and 23 bases lay in between. Germline values: CDR1 KGHSH, CDR2 LQKENI. The CDR3 consists of 19 residues. This sequence was found in an adult who was a healthcare worker with PCR-confirmed SARS-CoV-2 infection or an uninfected control (not recorded which). The chain carries TRBV18 and TRBJ2-4; tentatively, D is TRBD1 (7 bases). Sequenced input: whole blood. The CDR3 is CASSERRGLDSVAKNIQYF. CDR3 DNA sequence: TGTGCCAGCTCAGAAAGGAGGGGGCTAGATTCGGTAGCCAAAAACATTCAGTACTTC.